The rows below give T cell receptor beta chains drawn from one sample of a study of TIL therapy for anti-PD-1-resistant metastatic lung cancer. Generated by immunoSEQ multiplex PCR, the TCRdb table keeps only in-frame clones and is missing some. The sample lists tens of thousands of clones; roughly 79% were seen once. The input for sequencing was blood, taken at baseline. These receptors were collected from a person aged 25 to 85 with non-small cell lung cancer. The CDR3 runs from the conserved cysteine through the conserved F or W. The order of the fields is D gene, J gene, V gene, clone size, CDR3 DNA, CDR3 protein. A D gene is named only where the DNA matches it firmly. The listing skips clone size in some rows; elsewhere it reads once, few, many or a size class.

NA TRBJ2-2 TRBV5-4 NA TGTGCCAGCTCTAGGAACACCGGGGAGCTGTTTTTT CASSRNTGELFF
TRBD1 TRBJ1-3 TRBV14 NA TGTGCCAGCAGCCATCGGACAGGGAACACTGGAAACACCATATATTTT CASSHRTGNTGNTIYF
NA TRBJ2-1 TRBV5-1 NA TGCGCCAGCAGCTTGTACCCAGGGATCGATGAGCAGTTCTTC CASSLYPGIDEQFF
NA TRBJ2-1 TRBV11-1 NA TGTGCCAGCAGCTTAGTAGCCGGGTCGGGGCAGTTCTTC CASSLVAGSGQFF
NA TRBJ2-1 TRBV19 NA TGTGCCAGTACCCCCCAGGCGGCCGGCAAAAGTGAGCAGTTCTTC CASTPQAAGKSEQFF
NA TRBJ2-5 TRBV29-1 NA TGCAGCGTTAGACTAGACGGAGAGACCCAGTACTTC CSVRLDGETQYF
NA TRBJ2-5 TRBV27 NA TGTGCCAGCAGTTCGGACACTCAAGAGACCCAGTACTTC CASSSDTQETQYF
NA TRBJ2-5 TRBV30 NA TGTGCCTGGAGTCCCGGGACTCGCCAAGAGACCCAGTACTTC CAWSPGTRQETQYF
NA TRBJ1-2 TRBV5-1 NA TGCGCCAGCAGGCCTGATCGCAGAGGTGGCTACACCTTC CASRPDRRGGYTF
TRBD1 TRBJ1-2 TRBV29-1 once TGCAGCGTTGAAACCAGGGGGAGCTATGGCTACACCTTC CSVETRGSYGYTF
TRBD2 TRBJ2-1 TRBV5-1 once TGCGCCAGCAGCTTGCCGCCACCGGGAGGGCCGGGAGATGAGCAGTTCTTC CASSLPPPGGPGDEQFF
NA TRBJ1-5 TRBV28 few TGTGCCGGGGCCGGTCGGGGCAATCAGCCCCAGCATTTT CAGAGRGNQPQHF
NA TRBJ1-1 TRBV5-6 NA TGTGCCAGCAGCTTGTGGGGGACCACAGGGTTCCAAGCTTTCTTT CASSLWGTTGFQAFF
TRBD1 TRBJ2-7 TRBV27 NA TGTGCCAGCAGTTCAATCTTGGACAGGTTCGCCACCCCCCACCTCGAGGGATACGAGCAGTACTTC CASSSILDRFATPHLEGYEQYF
TRBD1 TRBJ2-7 TRBV27 NA TGTGCCAGCAGTTTAACCGGGACAGGGTGGTACGAGCAGTACTTC CASSLTGTGWYEQYF
NA TRBJ2-1 TRBV10-1 NA TGCGCCAGCAGTCGCAACAATGAGCAGTTCTTC CASSRNNEQFF
NA TRBJ1-5 TRBV19 NA TGTGCCAGTAGTATGGGCCCGGGCCAGGGTTTCGGTCAGCCCCAGCATTTT CASSMGPGQGFGQPQHF
NA TRBJ2-7 TRBV30 NA TGTGCCTTGTCTCGGGCAGGGGCCCTGCAGGCGGAGCAGTACTTC CALSRAGALQAEQYF
NA TRBJ2-5 TRBV6-1 NA TGTGCCAGCAGTGGGGGGTCCCAAGAGACCCAGTACTTC CASSGGSQETQYF
TRBD2 TRBJ2-3 TRBV4-1 NA TGCGCCAGCAGCGGACTAGCGGGTTCTCGCACAGATACGCAGTATTTT CASSGLAGSRTDTQYF
NA TRBJ2-7 TRBV7-9 once TGTGCCAGCAGCTTCTCGACCCCTAAAGAGTACTTC CASSFSTPKEYF
NA TRBJ2-3 TRBV7-9 NA TGTGCCAGCAGCGGCCCCCGGGCATCAGATACGCAGTATTTT CASSGPRASDTQYF
NA TRBJ1-1 TRBV5-1 NA TGCGCCAGCAGCTTGCGGGACATGAACACTGAAGCTTTCTTT CASSLRDMNTEAFF
NA TRBJ2-7 TRBV7-9 NA TGTGCCAGCAGCCCAGGGGCGGGAGAGGGATACTACGAGCAGTACTTC CASSPGAGEGYYEQYF
NA TRBJ1-1 TRBV19 medium-sized TGTGCCAGTAGTATAGCGCTGAACACTGAAGCTTTCTTT CASSIALNTEAFF
TRBD2 TRBJ2-3 TRBV19 NA TGTGCCAGTAGTAGAAACCCCCGAACGCCGTCAAGCGGGAGGATTGGCACAGATACGCAGTATTTT CASSRNPRTPSSGRIGTDTQYF
TRBD2 TRBJ2-1 TRBV2 NA TGTGCCAGCAGGAGGGGCGGGGGGACCTACAATGAGCAGTTCTTC CASRRGGGTYNEQFF
NA TRBJ2-2 TRBV6-1 NA TGTGCCAGCAGGGTCGAGACTTCCACCGGGGAGCTGTTTTTT CASRVETSTGELFF
TRBD2 TRBJ2-7 TRBV5-1 NA TGCGCCAGCAGCTACCTAGCGGGGGGGCTATCCGAGCAGTACTTC CASSYLAGGLSEQYF
NA TRBJ2-1 TRBV29-1 NA TGCAGCGTTGAGGCCAGAGGCGGCGATGAGCAGTTCTTC CSVEARGGDEQFF
TRBD1 TRBJ2-5 TRBV5-1 NA TGCGCCAGCAGCTGGGGGACAGGGAAGGGAGAGACCCAGTACTTC CASSWGTGKGETQYF
NA TRBJ2-7 TRBV5-4 NA TGTGCCAGCAGCCAAGGACCGAACCTACTAATATACTACGAGCAGTACTTC CASSQGPNLLIYYEQYF
TRBD2 TRBJ2-3 TRBV11-2 once TGTGCCAGCAGTCCCCGGGGGGGGACGGCAGATACGCAGTATTTT CASSPRGGTADTQYF
NA TRBJ1-3 TRBV9 NA TGTGCCAGCAGCGTAGGGATCGGAAACACCATATATTTT CASSVGIGNTIYF
NA TRBJ2-2 TRBV28 NA TGTGCCAGCAGGGAGGCAGCAAACACCGGGGAGCTGTTTTTT CASREAANTGELFF
TRBD2 TRBJ2-7 TRBV2 NA TGTGCCAGCAGTGAAGCAACTAGCGGGGGAATGTACGAGCAGTACTTC CASSEATSGGMYEQYF
TRBD2 TRBJ2-1 TRBV9 NA TGTGCCAGCAGCGTAGGCGCTAGCGGTACTAGTGAGCAGTTCTTC CASSVGASGTSEQFF
TRBD1 TRBJ1-2 TRBV9 NA TGTGCCAGCAGCGCCGGGACAGGCAACTATGGCTACACCTTC CASSAGTGNYGYTF
NA TRBJ1-6 TRBV4-1 NA TGCGCCAGCAGCCCGTCCGGGACAAATAATTCACCCCTCCACTTT CASSPSGTNNSPLHF
NA TRBJ2-1 TRBV5-4 few TGTGCCAGCAGCTTGGAGGGGCGTCGGGCCTACAATGAGCAGTTCTTC CASSLEGRRAYNEQFF
NA TRBJ2-5 TRBV7-7 few TGTGCCAGCAGCTCAGAGGGTTGGGAGACCCAGTACTTC CASSSEGWETQYF
TRBD2 TRBJ2-7 TRBV27 NA TGTGCCAGCAGTTCGCCCAGCGGGAGTGGAGAGCAGTACTTC CASSSPSGSGEQYF